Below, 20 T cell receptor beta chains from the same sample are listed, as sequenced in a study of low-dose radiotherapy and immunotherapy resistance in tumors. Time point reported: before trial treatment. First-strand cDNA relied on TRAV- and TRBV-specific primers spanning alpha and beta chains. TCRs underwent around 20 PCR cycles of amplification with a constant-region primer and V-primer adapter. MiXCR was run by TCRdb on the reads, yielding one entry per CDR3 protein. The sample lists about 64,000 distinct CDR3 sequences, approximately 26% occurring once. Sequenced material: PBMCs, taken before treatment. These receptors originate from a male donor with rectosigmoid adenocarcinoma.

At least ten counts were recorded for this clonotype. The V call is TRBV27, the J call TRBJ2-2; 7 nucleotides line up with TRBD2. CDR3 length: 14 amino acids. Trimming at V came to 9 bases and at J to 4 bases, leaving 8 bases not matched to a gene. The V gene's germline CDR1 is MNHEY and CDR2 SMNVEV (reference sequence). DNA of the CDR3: TGTGCCAGTCATAGGGGAGGGGTCACCGGGGAGCTGTTTTTT. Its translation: CASHRGGVTGELFF.

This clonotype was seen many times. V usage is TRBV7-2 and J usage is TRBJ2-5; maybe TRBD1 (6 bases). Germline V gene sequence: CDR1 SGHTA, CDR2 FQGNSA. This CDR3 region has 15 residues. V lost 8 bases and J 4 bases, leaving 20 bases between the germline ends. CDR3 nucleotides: TGTGCCAGCCGCCGACAGGACGGGGCGGCAGAGACCCAGTACTTC. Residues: CASRRQDGAAETQYF. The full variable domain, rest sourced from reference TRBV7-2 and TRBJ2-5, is GAGVSQSPSNKVTEKGKDVELRCDPISGHTALYWYRQSLGQGLEFLIYFQGNSAPDKSGLPSDRFSAERTGGSVSTLTIQRTQQEDSAVYLCASRRQDGAAETQYFGPGTRLLVL.

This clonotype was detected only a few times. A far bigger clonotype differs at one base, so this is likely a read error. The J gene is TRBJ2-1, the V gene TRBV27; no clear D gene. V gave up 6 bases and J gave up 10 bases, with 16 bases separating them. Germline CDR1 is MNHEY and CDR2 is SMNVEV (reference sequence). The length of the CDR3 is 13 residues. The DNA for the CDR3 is TGTGCCAGCAGCCCCCCGGAAAAGTACGAGCAGTTCTTC. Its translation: CASSPPEKYEQFF.

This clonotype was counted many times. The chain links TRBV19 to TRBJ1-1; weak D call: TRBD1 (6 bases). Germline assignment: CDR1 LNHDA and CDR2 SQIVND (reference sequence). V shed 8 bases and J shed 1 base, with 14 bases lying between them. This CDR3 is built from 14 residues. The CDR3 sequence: CASGTGTTNTEAFF. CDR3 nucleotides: TGTGCCAGTGGCACCGGGACAACGAACACTGAAGCTTTCTTT.

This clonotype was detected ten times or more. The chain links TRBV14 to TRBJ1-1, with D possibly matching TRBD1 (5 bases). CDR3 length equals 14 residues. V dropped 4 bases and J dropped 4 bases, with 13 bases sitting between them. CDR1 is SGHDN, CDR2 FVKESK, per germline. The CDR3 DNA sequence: TGTGCCAGCAGCCCGGGGGGTTGGATCACTGAAGCTTTCTTT. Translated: CASSPGGWITEAFF.

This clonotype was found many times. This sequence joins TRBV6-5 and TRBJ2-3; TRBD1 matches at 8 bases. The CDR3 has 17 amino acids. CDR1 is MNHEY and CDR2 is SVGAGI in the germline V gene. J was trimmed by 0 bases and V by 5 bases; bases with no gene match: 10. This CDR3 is CASSRTGLSLSTDTQYF. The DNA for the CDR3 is TGTGCCAGCAGTAGGACAGGGCTATCCCTTAGCACAGATACGCAGTATTTT.

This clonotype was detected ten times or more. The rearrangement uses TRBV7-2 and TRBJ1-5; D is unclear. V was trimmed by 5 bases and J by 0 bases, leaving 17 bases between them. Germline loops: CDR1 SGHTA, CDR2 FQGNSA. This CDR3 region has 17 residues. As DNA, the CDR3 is TGTGCCAGCAGCCGTAAAGGGAAGGGAGATAGCAATCAGCCCCAGCATTTT. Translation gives CASSRKGKGDSNQPQHF. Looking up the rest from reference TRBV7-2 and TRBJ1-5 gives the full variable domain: GAGVSQSPSNKVTEKGKDVELRCDPISGHTALYWYRQSLGQGLEFLIYFQGNSAPDKSGLPSDRFSAERTGGSVSTLTIQRTQQEDSAVYLCASSRKGKGDSNQPQHFGDGTRLSIL.

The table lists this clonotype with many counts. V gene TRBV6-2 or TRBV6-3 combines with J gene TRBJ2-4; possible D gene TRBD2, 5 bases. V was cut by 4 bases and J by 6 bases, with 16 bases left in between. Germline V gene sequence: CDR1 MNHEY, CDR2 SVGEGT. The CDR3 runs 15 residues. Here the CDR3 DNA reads TGTGCCAGCAGTTCCATCCCTAGCTTTCGAAACATTCAGTACTTC. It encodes CASSSIPSFRNIQYF.

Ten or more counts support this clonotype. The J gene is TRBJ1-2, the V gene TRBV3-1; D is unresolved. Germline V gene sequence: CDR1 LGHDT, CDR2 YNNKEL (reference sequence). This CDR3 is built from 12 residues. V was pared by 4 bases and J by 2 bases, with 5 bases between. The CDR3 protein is CASSLDNYGYTF. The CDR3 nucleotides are TGTGCCAGCAGCCTAGACAACTATGGCTACACCTTC.

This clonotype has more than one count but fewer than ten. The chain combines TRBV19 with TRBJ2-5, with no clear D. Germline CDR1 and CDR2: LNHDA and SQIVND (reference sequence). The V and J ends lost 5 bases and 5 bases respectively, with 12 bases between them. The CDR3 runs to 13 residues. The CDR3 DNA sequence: TGTGCCAGTAGTGTCGGGTCTTGGGAGACCCAGTACTTC. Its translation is CASSVGSWETQYF.

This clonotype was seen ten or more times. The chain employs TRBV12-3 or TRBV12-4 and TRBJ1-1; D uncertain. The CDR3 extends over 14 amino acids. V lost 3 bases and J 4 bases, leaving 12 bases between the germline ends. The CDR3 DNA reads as TGTGCCAGCAGTTTGAAGAGGGTATCCACTGAAGCTTTCTTT. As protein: CASSLKRVSTEAFF.

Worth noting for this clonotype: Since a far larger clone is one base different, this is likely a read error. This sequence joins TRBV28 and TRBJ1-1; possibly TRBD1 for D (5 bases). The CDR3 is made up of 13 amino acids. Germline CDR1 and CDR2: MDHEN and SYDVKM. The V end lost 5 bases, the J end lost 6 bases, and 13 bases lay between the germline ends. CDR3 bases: TGTGCCAGCAGTGACCCGACAGTCGCTGAAGCTTTCTTT. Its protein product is CASSDPTVAEAFF.

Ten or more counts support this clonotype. CDR3 region: CASRTSGTPLHEQYF. The CDR3 DNA sequence: TGTGCCAGCAGAACTTCCGGGACCCCATTGCACGAGCAGTACTTC. V gene TRBV14 combines with J gene TRBJ2-7; the D call may be TRBD1 or TRBD2 (5 bases each). The CDR3 runs to 15 residues. V was shortened by 6 bases and J by 5 bases, with 20 bases between the two germline ends. Germline V gene data show CDR1 as SGHDN and CDR2 as FVKESK.

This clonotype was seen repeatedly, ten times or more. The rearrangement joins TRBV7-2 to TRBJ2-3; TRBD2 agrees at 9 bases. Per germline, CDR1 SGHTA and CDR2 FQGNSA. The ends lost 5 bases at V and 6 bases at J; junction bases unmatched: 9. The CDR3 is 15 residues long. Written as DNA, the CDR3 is TGTGCCAGCAGCGTCGCGGGGGGGCCCGTCGATACGCAGTATTTT. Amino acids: CASSVAGGPVDTQYF.

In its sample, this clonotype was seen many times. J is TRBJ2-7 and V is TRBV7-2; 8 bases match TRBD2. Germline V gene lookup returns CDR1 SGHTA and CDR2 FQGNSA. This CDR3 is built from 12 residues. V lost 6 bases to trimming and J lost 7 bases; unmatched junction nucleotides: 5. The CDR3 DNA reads TGTGCCAGCAGTACTGAGCGGGGGGAGCAGTACTTC. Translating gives CASSTERGEQYF.

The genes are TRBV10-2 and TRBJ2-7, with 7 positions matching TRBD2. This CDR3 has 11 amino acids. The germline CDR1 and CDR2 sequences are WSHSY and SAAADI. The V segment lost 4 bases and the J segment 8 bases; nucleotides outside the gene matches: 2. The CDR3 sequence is CASSGDYKQYF. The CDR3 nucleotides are TGCGCCAGCAGTGGGGACTATAAGCAGTACTTC.

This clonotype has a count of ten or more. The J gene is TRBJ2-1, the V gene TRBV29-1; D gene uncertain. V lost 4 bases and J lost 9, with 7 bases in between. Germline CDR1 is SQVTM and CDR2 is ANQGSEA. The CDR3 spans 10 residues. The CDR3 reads CSVASGEQFF. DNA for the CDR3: TGCAGCGTTGCCTCGGGTGAGCAGTTCTTC.

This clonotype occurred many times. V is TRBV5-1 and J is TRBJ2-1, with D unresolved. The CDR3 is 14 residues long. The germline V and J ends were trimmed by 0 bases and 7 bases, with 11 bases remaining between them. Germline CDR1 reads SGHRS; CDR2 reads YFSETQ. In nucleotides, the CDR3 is TGCGCCAGCAGCTTGGGTTGGCGTGGTAATGAGCAGTTCTTC. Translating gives CASSLGWRGNEQFF.

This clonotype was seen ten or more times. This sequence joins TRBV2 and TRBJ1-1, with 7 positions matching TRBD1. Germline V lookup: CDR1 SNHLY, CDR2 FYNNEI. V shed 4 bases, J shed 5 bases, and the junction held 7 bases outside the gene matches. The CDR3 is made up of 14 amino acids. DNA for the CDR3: TGTGCCAGCAGTGTTCGACAGGGAAGTACTGAAGCTTTCTTT. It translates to CASSVRQGSTEAFF.

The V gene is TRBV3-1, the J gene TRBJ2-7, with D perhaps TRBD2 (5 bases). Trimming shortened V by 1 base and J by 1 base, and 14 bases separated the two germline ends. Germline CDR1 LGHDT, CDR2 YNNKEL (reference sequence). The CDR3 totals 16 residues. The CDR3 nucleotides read TGTGCCAGCAGCCAAGTGTTGGCGGGTATGTCCTACGAGCAGTACTTC. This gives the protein CASSQVLAGMSYEQYF.